This entry lists 12 T cell receptor beta chains sequenced from one sample in a study of T cell responses to AZD1222 COVID-19 vaccine. Assay: immunoSEQ multiplex PCR; the TCRdb copy retains only in-frame clones and omits some. The profile shows about 180,000 clones, 85% to 90% of them singletons. This specimen was peripheral blood, taken 28 days after the second AZD1222 dose. These receptors were obtained from an adult who received the AZD1222 COVID-19 vaccine.

The gene calls are TRBV6-5 and TRBJ2-1, with D possibly being TRBD1 or TRBD2 (5 bases each). The CDR3 is 12 residues long. V lost 7 bases and J 4 bases, leaving 8 bases between the germline ends. Germline-derived CDR1 and CDR2 are MNHEY and SVGAGI. The CDR3 here is CASTGTYNEQFF. In nucleotides, the CDR3 is TGTGCCAGCACCGGGACGTACAATGAGCAGTTCTTC.

The chain combines TRBV28 with TRBJ1-5; perhaps TRBD1 as D (5 bases). The CDR3 contains 15 residues. The V end lost 6 bases, the J end lost 0 bases, and 12 bases lay between the germline ends. The germline gives CDR1 MDHEN, CDR2 SYDVKM. CDR3 in DNA: TGTGCCAGCAGCCAAGGAGGGGATAGCAATCAGCCCCAGCATTTT. Protein product: CASSQGGDSNQPQHF.

Regarding this clone: An end of the junction does not agree with germline; a read error may underlie this. The chain carries TRBV16 and TRBJ2-7, with a tentative D call TRBD1 (6 bases). Per the germline V gene, CDR1 is KGHSY and CDR2 is FQNENV. The CDR3 is 16 amino acids. CDR3 in amino acids: CANSRTGQKITYEQYF. The CDR3 bases are TGTGCCAACAGCAGAACTGGACAGAAGATAACCTACGAGCAGTACTTC.

The J gene is TRBJ2-4, the V gene TRBV10-1, with D uncertain. In germline, CDR1 is WNHNN, CDR2 SYGVQD (reference sequence). The CDR3 length is 12 residues. Trimming pared 11 bases from V and 6 bases from J, leaving 14 bases between. The CDR3 DNA reads TGCGCCTGTCCCGGGTCGGGAAACATTCAGTACTTC. Protein: CACPGSGNIQYF.

This chain joins TRBV6-5 and TRBJ1-5, with 7 bases fitting TRBD1. This CDR3 spans 14 amino acids. V dropped 10 bases and J dropped 5; count of bases not matched to a gene: 11. Germline CDR1 is MNHEY and CDR2 is SVGAGI. CDR3 nucleotide sequence: TGTGCCACCAACGAACAGGGGCCACATCAGCCCCAGCATTTT. It is translated as CATNEQGPHQPQHF.

The chain links TRBV5-8 to TRBJ2-1; TRBD1 might be the D (6 bases). CDR1 is SGHTS and CDR2 is YDEGEE in the germline V gene. This CDR3 comprises 13 residues. Trimming removed 1 base at V and 6 bases at J, with 8 bases between. CDR3 nucleotides: TGTGCCAGCAGCTTGTTCAGGGGCAATGAGCAGTTCTTC. Translation gives CASSLFRGNEQFF.

CDR3 sequence: CASSLSSNSGNTIYF. The CDR3, as DNA: TGTGCCAGCAGCTTAAGTAGTAACTCTGGAAACACCATATATTTT. This chain links TRBV7-2 with TRBJ1-3; D uncertain. From germline, CDR1 is SGHTA and CDR2 FQGNSA. The CDR3 spans 15 residues. Between the trimmed V and J ends, which lost 2 bases and 0 bases, there was a span of 8 bases.

CDR3: CASSPGDRVSDTIYF. CDR3 bases: TGTGCCAGCAGCCCAGGGGACAGGGTATCGGACACCATATATTTT. The V call is TRBV5-5, the J call TRBJ1-3; TRBD1 aligns across 9 bases. The CDR3 runs to 15 residues. Germline V gives CDR1 SGHKS, CDR2 YYEKEE (reference sequence). Trimming cost V 4 bases and J 8 bases; bases outside gene matches: 10.

This chain joins TRBV19 and TRBJ2-7; D is perhaps TRBD1 or TRBD2 (5 bases each). V gave up 3 bases and J gave up 2 bases, with 8 bases separating them. This CDR3 region has 13 residues. Germline loops: CDR1 LNHDA, CDR2 SQIVND (reference sequence). Here the CDR3 DNA reads TGTGCCAGTAGTATTTCGGGACCCTACGAGCAGTACTTC. Its protein product is CASSISGPYEQYF.

The chain has TRBV4-2 and TRBJ2-7; 11 nucleotides align to TRBD2. This CDR3 is built from 14 residues. The ends lost 7 bases at V and 1 base at J; junction bases unmatched: 3. In germline, CDR1 is LGHNA, CDR2 YNFKEQ. The CDR3 DNA is TGTGCCAGCAAACTAGCGGGGGAATCCTACGAGCAGTACTTC. It specifies CASKLAGESYEQYF.

About this clone itself: Other DNA sequences in the same sample also yield this CDR3. The chain uses TRBV10-3 and TRBJ1-2, with D hard to call. Trimming pared 0 bases from V and 7 bases from J, leaving 6 bases between. The CDR3 has 12 residues. Germline CDR1 is ENHRY and CDR2 is SYGVKD. CDR3 in amino acids: CAISESEGGYTF. The CDR3 DNA follows: TGTGCCATCAGTGAGTCGGAGGGTGGCTACACCTTC.

The chain is built from TRBV30 and TRBJ1-2, with D perhaps matching TRBD1 (5 bases). Deletions cut 2 bases from V and 0 bases from J, with 10 bases between. The CDR3 sequence is 14 residues long. CDR1 and CDR2 from the germline V gene are GTSNPN and SVGIG (reference sequence). CDR3 residues: CAWSLQGTNYGYTF. Here the CDR3 DNA reads TGTGCCTGGAGTCTTCAGGGTACTAACTATGGCTACACCTTC.